A selection of T cell receptor beta chains follows, all from one sample in a study of blood T cell repertoires in COVID-19. The protocol was immunoSEQ multiplex PCR, while the TCRdb copy is restricted to in-frame clones and leaves out a portion. The sample records more than 45,000 clones, around nine tenths being singletons. Sequencing was carried out using peripheral blood. The receptors derive from a man between 60 and 75 years old with active or convalescent COVID-19. The CDR3 runs from the conserved cysteine through the conserved F or W. D genes are given only for firm matches. Some rows have no size entry. The others give once, few or many, or a class for an expanded clone.

V,J,D,size,DNA,CDR3
TRBV12-3/TRBV12-4,TRBJ1-2,-,-,TGTGCCAGCGCTTTAGGGCCCGGCTACACCTTC,CASALGPGYTF
TRBV9,TRBJ1-3,-,-,TGTGCCAGCAGCTCCCGGGCCCGGGAGGGAAACACCATATATTTT,CASSSRAREGNTIYF
TRBV28,TRBJ1-4,TRBD1,-,TGTGCCAGCACCCGACAGGGCTATAGTGAAAAACTGTTTTTT,CASTRQGYSEKLFF
TRBV11-2,TRBJ2-1,TRBD2,-,TGTGCCAGCAGCCTTCTATCCGGGGGGTCCTACAATGAGCAGTTCTTC,CASSLLSGGSYNEQFF
TRBV5-5,TRBJ2-3,-,-,TGTGCCAGCAGCTTGGAGGCCAGCGGCGCCCGGACAGATACGCAGTATTTT,CASSLEASGARTDTQYF
TRBV5-1,TRBJ1-1,TRBD1,-,TGCGCCAGCAGCCCTTTGACAGGGAGGAACACTGAAGCTTTCTTT,CASSPLTGRNTEAFF
TRBV29-1,TRBJ1-1,-,-,TGCAGCGGTCAGACAGTTGAAGCTTTCTTT,CSGQTVEAFF
TRBV2,TRBJ2-3,-,-,TGTGCCAGCGGATCCTCAGGGACAACGAGCGCAGATACGCAGTATTTT,CASGSSGTTSADTQYF
TRBV7-2,TRBJ2-3,-,-,TGTGCCAGCAGCTTACGTGCGGATACGCAGTATTTT,CASSLRADTQYF
TRBV30,TRBJ1-2,-,-,TGTGCCTGGAGTGTAGGGTTCCGAGGAGGCTATGGCTACACCTTC,CAWSVGFRGGYGYTF
TRBV7-9,TRBJ1-2,TRBD1,-,TGTGCCAGCAGCTTAATGGGACAGGGGGCTAACGGCTACACCTTC,CASSLMGQGANGYTF
TRBV28,TRBJ2-7,-,once,TGTGCCTCTCTGGGGCAGGTACCCTACGAGCAGTACTTC,CASLGQVPYEQYF
TRBV29-1,TRBJ2-5,TRBD2,-,TGCAGCGTGGGCTCGGCTAGCGGGGGGGCTGGAGAGACCCAGTACTTC,CSVGSASGGAGETQYF
TRBV10-2,TRBJ2-7,-,-,TGCGCCAGCAGTTATGTGTACGAGCAGTACTTC,CASSYVYEQYF
TRBV5-4,TRBJ2-2,-,-,TGTGCCAGCAGCTTGGCCGAGACTAACACCGGGGAGCTGTTTTTT,CASSLAETNTGELFF
TRBV10-3,TRBJ1-6,TRBD1,-,TGTGCCATCAGAACAGGGGAGAATTCACCCCTCCACTTT,CAIRTGENSPLHF
TRBV5-8,TRBJ1-4,TRBD1,-,TGTGCCGAAGCGGACAGGCGGGGACGTGGAGAAAAACTGTTTTTT,CAEADRRGRGEKLFF
TRBV19,TRBJ2-7,TRBD2,-,TGTGCCAGTACTCCTAGCGGGATCGAGGACGAGCAGTACTTC,CASTPSGIEDEQYF
TRBV4-2,TRBJ1-1,TRBD1,-,TGTGCCAGCAGCCAAGAGGGACAGGGGGGGAGGATCGGGGAAGCTTTCTTT,CASSQEGQGGRIGEAFF
TRBV27,TRBJ1-4,-,-,TGTGCCAGCAGTACATCAAGAACACAGGCGGATGAAAAACTGTTTTTT,CASSTSRTQADEKLFF
TRBV4-1,TRBJ1-2,TRBD1,once,TGCGCCAGCAGCCAATCCGGGACAGGGGTCCTTGGCTACACCTTC,CASSQSGTGVLGYTF
TRBV29-1,TRBJ1-3,TRBD1,-,TGCAGCCTGATGACAGGGGAAGGAAACACCATATATTTT,CSLMTGEGNTIYF
TRBV4-2,TRBJ1-1,-,few,TGTGCCAGCAGCCAAGTTGGAGGCCAGGATTTTACTGAAGCTTTCTTT,CASSQVGGQDFTEAFF
TRBV3-1/TRBV3-2,TRBJ1-2,-,once,TGTGCCAGCAGCCACGGAGGTGGTGGCTACACCTTC,CASSHGGGGYTF
TRBV12-5,TRBJ1-3,-,-,TGTGCTAGTGGTTTGGGGTACGGGACATCTGGAAACACCATATATTTT,CASGLGYGTSGNTIYF
TRBV5-1,TRBJ1-4,TRBD1,-,TGCGCCAGCAGCTTGGAGACAGGGATGGAGGGTAATGAAAAACTGTTTTTT,CASSLETGMEGNEKLFF
TRBV7-9,TRBJ1-1,-,-,TGTGCCAGCAGCTTACGGGGAAGCAACACTGAAGCTTTCTTT,CASSLRGSNTEAFF
TRBV5-5,TRBJ2-7,-,-,TGTGCCAGCAGCCTCCAGGGTCTCGTACGCGAGCAGTACTTC,CASSLQGLVREQYF
TRBV29-1,TRBJ1-5,-,once,TGCAGCGTTGAAGACAATAATCAGCCCCAGCATTTT,CSVEDNNQPQHF
TRBV6-5,TRBJ1-2,-,-,TGTGCCAGCAGCTCTGACAGCTATGGCTACACCTTC,CASSSDSYGYTF
TRBV24-1,TRBJ1-2,-,-,TGTGCCACCAGTGACTTCTATGGCTACACCTTC,CATSDFYGYTF
TRBV5-1,TRBJ2-3,TRBD1,-,TGCGCCAGCAGCTCCGGGACAGTCACAGATACGCAGTATTTT,CASSSGTVTDTQYF
TRBV5-5,TRBJ2-7,TRBD2,-,TGTGCCAGCAGCTTGGAGGGACTAGCGGTCTACGAGCAGTACTTC,CASSLEGLAVYEQYF
TRBV19,TRBJ1-5,TRBD1,-,TGTGCCAGTAGTACCCAACAGGGGCCGCGGGGGGTAGCCCAGCATTTT,CASSTQQGPRGVAQHF
TRBV5-6,TRBJ2-7,-,-,TGTGCCAGCAGCTTGTTCAGGGGCGCCGCCTACGAGCAGTACTTC,CASSLFRGAAYEQYF
TRBV10-3,TRBJ1-1,TRBD1,-,TGTGCCATCAGCGGACAGGGAGTGAACACTGAAGCTTTCTTT,CAISGQGVNTEAFF
TRBV6-2/TRBV6-3,TRBJ1-5,-,-,TGTGCCAGCAGTTACCCGCGGGGGGGCAGCGCTCAGCCCCAGCATTTT,CASSYPRGGSAQPQHF
TRBV28,TRBJ1-2,-,few,TGTGCCAGCAGTTCCCTGACGCGGGGGTACACCTTC,CASSSLTRGYTF
TRBV28,TRBJ1-2,TRBD1,-,TGTGCCAGCAGTTTGGGTCGGACAGGGGGCATCTATGGCTACACCTTC,CASSLGRTGGIYGYTF
TRBV3-1/TRBV3-2,TRBJ2-1,-,-,TGTGCCAGCACCGACCGGGGGGCTGAAAGCAATGAGCAGTTCTTC,CASTDRGAESNEQFF
TRBV6-5,TRBJ1-4,-,-,TGTGCCAGCAGGAGGGTGGACGAAAAACTGTTTTTT,CASRRVDEKLFF
TRBV5-1,TRBJ2-1,-,-,TGCGCCAGCAGCTACGGTCTCGGGTATGAGCAGTTCTTC,CASSYGLGYEQFF
TRBV12-3/TRBV12-4,TRBJ1-2,TRBD1,few,TGTGCCAGCAGTGAGGGACAGCGGCACACCTTC,CASSEGQRHTF
TRBV5-6,TRBJ1-1,-,-,TGTGCCAGCAGCTTGTGGGGGCGGGTAGGGACTGAAGCTTTCTTT,CASSLWGRVGTEAFF
TRBV5-1,TRBJ1-1,-,-,TGCGCCAGCCGAGAGACAGTGAACACTGAAGCTTTCTTT,CASRETVNTEAFF
TRBV5-4,TRBJ1-1,-,-,TGTGCCAGCAGCTTGGAACTGAGAGAAGCTTTCTTT,CASSLELREAFF
TRBV27,TRBJ2-7,TRBD1,-,TGTGCCAGCAGTTTGGGACAGGGTAGGTTCTACGAGCAGTACTTC,CASSLGQGRFYEQYF
TRBV5-1,TRBJ1-2,TRBD1,once,TGCGCCAGCAGCCTTCAAGGACAGGGAAGCTATGGCTACACCTTC,CASSLQGQGSYGYTF
TRBV7-9,TRBJ2-7,TRBD1,-,TGTGCCAGCAGCTTAAGGGGGACAGGGCCCTACGAGCAGTACTTC,CASSLRGTGPYEQYF
TRBV6-4,TRBJ2-3,TRBD2,-,TGTGCCAGTGGACTAGTCCCCACAGATACGCAGTATTTT,CASGLVPTDTQYF
TRBV5-4,TRBJ1-2,TRBD1,-,TGTGCCAGCAGGACAGGGGGATCTAACTATGGCTACACCTTC,CASRTGGSNYGYTF